What follows describes a single TCR beta chain. What it binds is not known. This sample was taken from a study of OX40 agonist ivuxolimab in advanced cancers. Study details: There were three patients with partial responses, one having hepatocellular carcinoma and two cutaneous melanoma. Study-wide points: CD8+ T cells were the subset that, on average, had more expanded clones than CD4+. Certain nonresponders likewise exhibited a low normalized T-cell clonal expansion.

The CDR3 length is 14 residues. CDR1 is MDHEN and CDR2 is SYDVKM in the germline V gene. Trimming removed 5 bases from V and 1 base from J, with 6 bases in between. Data came from immunoSEQ multiplex PCR; TCRdb stores just in-frame clones and leaves some out. The sample holds about 69,000 clones, about three quarters seen once. The source of this sequence is an adult with an advanced solid tumor such as melanoma, head and neck, liver or kidney cancer. The sequencing here drew on CD4+ or CD8+ T cells sorted from blood, taken in a trial of the OX40 agonist ivuxolimab. The rearrangement joins TRBV28 to TRBJ2-6; tentative D call: TRBD2 (5 bases). CDR3 in amino acids: CASSGESGANVLTF. The CDR3 region has the DNA TGTGCCAGCAGTGGGGAGTCTGGGGCCAACGTCCTGACTTTC.